This record covers a single TCR beta chain. Its antigen remains unknown. The data belong to a study of cytotoxic CD8 clonotypes in ibrutinib-treated CLL. In the study overall: Samples yielded averages of 255,043 productive templates and some 94,000 productive rearrangements. Whole-study results and caveats: Public clonotypes, an uncommon group, contracted or remained stable on treatment.

TCRdb's copy holds only in-frame clones and misses some; the assay was immunoSEQ multiplex PCR. The sample has fewer than 400,000 clones; 67% are singletons. Germline V lookup: CDR1 MGHRA, CDR2 YSYEKL. This CDR3 has 14 residues. Trimming pared 4 bases from V and 3 bases from J, leaving 10 bases between. The receptor's source is a human donor with chronic lymphocytic leukemia. The sample here was PBMCs, taken after 36 months of ibrutinib treatment. This chain links TRBV4-1 with TRBJ1-3; a possible D gene is TRBD1 (5 bases). The CDR3, as DNA: TGCGCCAGCAGCCGGGGGTATTATGGAAACACCATATATTTT. Translating it yields CASSRGYYGNTIYF.